The 4 T cell receptor beta chains given below trace back to one sample, sequenced in a study of OX40 agonist ivuxolimab in advanced cancers. The table came from immunoSEQ multiplex PCR; TCRdb's copy has only in-frame clones and leaves some out. This sample carries about 50,000 clones, approximately 80% of them seen once, and the ten largest clones take more than 1.2%. The material was CD4+ or CD8+ T cells sorted from blood, obtained in a trial of the OX40 agonist ivuxolimab. The receptors stem from an adult with an advanced solid tumor such as melanoma, head and neck, liver or kidney cancer.

This chain joins TRBV28 and TRBJ2-7, with 7 positions matching TRBD1. Unmatched junction bases numbered 7, after V lost 6 bases and J lost 5 bases. CDR1 MDHEN and CDR2 SYDVKM come from the germline V gene. The CDR3 has 13 amino acids. The CDR3 region has the DNA TGTGCCAGCAGGACAGGGCAGGTCGACGAGCAGTACTTC. This codes for CASRTGQVDEQYF.

This clone was seen only once. The chain joins TRBV2 to TRBJ1-3, with TRBD1 matching 12 bases. Trimming took 8 bases from V and 0 from J; bases not matched to a gene: 11. CDR3 length: 18 amino acids. Per germline, CDR1 SNHLY and CDR2 FYNNEI. CDR3 protein: CASRTGTGGFSSGNTIYF. The CDR3 DNA is TGTGCCAGCCGTACCGGGACAGGGGGCTTCAGCTCTGGAAACACCATATATTTT.

The chain recombines TRBV9 with TRBJ2-5; 9 positions match TRBD1. The V gene end was trimmed by 3 bases and the J gene end by 9 bases; junction bases not matched to a gene: 6. The CDR3 is 13 residues long. CDR1 and CDR2 (germline): SGDLS, YYNGEE. Here the CDR3 reads CASSDGTGRSQYF. The CDR3 nucleotides read TGTGCCAGCAGCGACGGGACAGGGAGGTCCCAGTACTTC.

The chain carries TRBV2 and TRBJ2-2, with D uncertain. The CDR3 length is 13 residues. The V end was cut by 6 bases, the J end by 6 bases, with 11 bases between. Per germline, CDR1 SNHLY and CDR2 FYNNEI. CDR3 nucleotide sequence: TGTGCCAGCAGCAGGTGGGGTTCCGGGGAGCTGTTTTTT. This gives the protein CASSRWGSGELFF.